A selection of T cell receptor beta chains follows, all from one sample in a study of cytomegalovirus exposure and HLA in healthy donors. Sequencing used immunoSEQ multiplex PCR; TCRdb keeps in-frame clones, though not all of them. The sample shows under 200,000 clones, around 82% of them seen only once. Sequencing was done on a sample of PBMCs. The receptors here all came from a man aged 55 to 69 in good health and CMV-seronegative. Both conserved end residues are part of each CDR3. The D gene is left open where the match is weak. Clone size is given for some rows only: seen once, a few or many times, or a class if the clone is expanded.

j_gene	abundance	d_gene	v_gene	CDR3nt	CDR3aa
TRBJ2-1	-	-	TRBV19	TGTGCCAGCTCAGGGAGGGGGTCGGATGAGCAGTTCTTC	CASSGRGSDEQFF
TRBJ2-5	-	-	TRBV12-2	TGTGCAAGTCGCTTAGAACCCGAGACTGACAGGGGGGAGACCCAGTACTTC	CASRLEPETDRGETQYF
TRBJ2-1	-	-	TRBV9	TGTGCCAGCAGCCCAGGGGCAAACAATAACAATGAGCAGTTCTTC	CASSPGANNNNEQFF
TRBJ1-4	-	TRBD1	TRBV6-1	TGTGCCAGCACCCAAAACAGGGGCTATGAAAAACTGTTTTTT	CASTQNRGYEKLFF
TRBJ1-1	-	-	TRBV27	TGTGCCAGCAGTGGGCCAGGGGTGTTGGCCACTGAAGCTTTCTTT	CASSGPGVLATEAFF
TRBJ1-3	-	-	TRBV6-1	TGTGCCAGCAGCGAAATGGGACCGGGAGCCATATATTTT	CASSEMGPGAIYF
TRBJ1-1	-	TRBD1	TRBV4-2	TGTGCCAGCAGCCAGGACAGGGGAGCGAGCACTGAAGCTTTCTTT	CASSQDRGASTEAFF
TRBJ2-2	few	TRBD2	TRBV10-3	TGTGCCATCAGTGGACTCGGGGGGGGCACCGGGGAGCTGTTTTTT	CAISGLGGGTGELFF
TRBJ2-1	-	TRBD2	TRBV6-1	TGTGCCACCATTTTGAGGACTAGACCAGGGGAGCAGTTCTTC	CATILRTRPGEQFF
TRBJ2-7	-	-	TRBV9	TGTGCCAGCAGCGTAGGTTCTAGCGTCACGTACGAGCAGTACTTC	CASSVGSSVTYEQYF
TRBJ1-4	-	-	TRBV7-2	TGTGCCAGCAGCTTAGAGATTCGGGTTAATGAAAAACTGTTTTTT	CASSLEIRVNEKLFF
TRBJ1-1	few	TRBD1	TRBV5-1	TGCGCCAGCAGCCTAAATACAGGGGTGGACACTGAAGCTTTCTTT	CASSLNTGVDTEAFF
TRBJ2-6	-	-	TRBV5-6	TGTGCCAGCAGCTTGGGAGGACTCGGGGCCAACGTCCTGACTTTC	CASSLGGLGANVLTF
TRBJ2-1	-	-	TRBV4-2	TGTGCCAGCAGCCAAGAAGTAAGGGGGGGGGTACGCACTCAGGAGCAGTTCTTC	CASSQEVRGGVRTQEQFF
TRBJ2-7	-	TRBD2	TRBV4-1	TGCGCCAGCAGCCAAGATAGGGGACTAGCTATCGAGCAGTACTTC	CASSQDRGLAIEQYF
TRBJ2-1	-	-	TRBV19	TGTGCCAGTAGTAAACGGGTAGCGGTCAGCTCCTACAATGAGCAGTTCTTC	CASSKRVAVSSYNEQFF
TRBJ2-7	once	-	TRBV5-6	TGTGCCAGCAGCCTTCGCAGGACACAGGTTACCGGGCAGTACTTC	CASSLRRTQVTGQYF
TRBJ2-7	-	TRBD2	TRBV9	TGTGCCAGCAGCGTTTTTTCCGGGACTAGCGGGATGTACGAGCAGTACTTC	CASSVFSGTSGMYEQYF
TRBJ1-5	-	-	TRBV6-1	TGTGCCAGTGCGGGGGGGGGCAATCAGCCCCAGCATTTT	CASAGGGNQPQHF
TRBJ2-7	-	TRBD1	TRBV27	TGTGCCAGCAGCCGGACAGGGAACGAGCAGTACTTC	CASSRTGNEQYF
TRBJ2-7	-	-	TRBV11-2	TGTGCCAGCAGCTTAGGGGCTGGGACACCCTCTGAGCAGTACTTC	CASSLGAGTPSEQYF
TRBJ2-7	-	TRBD2	TRBV5-4	TGTGCCAGCAGCTCCCCCGGGGCGGGAGACTCCTACGAGCAGTACTTC	CASSSPGAGDSYEQYF
TRBJ1-2	few	-	TRBV5-6	TGTGCCAGCAGCCTCACAGGGTTGGAGGGCTACACCTTC	CASSLTGLEGYTF
TRBJ1-1	-	-	TRBV5-1	TGCGCCAGCAGCTTGCAGGGGCTCTCTAACACTGAAGCTTTCTTT	CASSLQGLSNTEAFF
TRBJ2-3	-	-	TRBV6-1	TGTGCCAGCAGTGAAGCCGCGCTCAGCACAGATACGCAGTATTTT	CASSEAALSTDTQYF
TRBJ2-7	few	-	TRBV4-2	TGTGCCAGCTCTCCCGCGGGACTCACCTACGAGCAGTACTTC	CASSPAGLTYEQYF
TRBJ2-3	-	-	TRBV27	TGTGCCAGCAGTTTGGGCGAGAGCACAGATACGCAGTATTTT	CASSLGESTDTQYF
TRBJ1-5	few	-	TRBV19	TGTGCCAGTAGTATCGGGGGGATTAGTCAGCCCCAGCATTTT	CASSIGGISQPQHF
TRBJ2-3	-	-	TRBV10-1	TGCGCCAGCAGTGAGTCAGTGGTAAAGGGGAAAGATACGCAGTATTTT	CASSESVVKGKDTQYF
TRBJ2-7	-	TRBD1	TRBV6-5	TGTGCCAGCAGAAGGACAGGGCTAACCTACGAGCAGTACTTC	CASRRTGLTYEQYF
TRBJ2-3	once	-	TRBV5-1	TGCGCCAGCAGCTTGCAGCAGGTGGCAGATACGCAGTATTTT	CASSLQQVADTQYF
TRBJ2-7	once	-	TRBV2	TGTGCCAGCAGTCCGCGGAACGAGCAGTACTTC	CASSPRNEQYF
TRBJ1-3	once	TRBD1	TRBV6-6	TGTGCCAGCAGTTACGGAGGACAGGGGGGAAACACCATATATTTT	CASSYGGQGGNTIYF
TRBJ2-1	-	TRBD2	TRBV7-6	TGTGCCAGCAGCTTAGTTAGCGGGAGATACAATGAGCAGTTCTTC	CASSLVSGRYNEQFF
TRBJ1-2	few	-	TRBV6-5	TGTGCCAGCAGCCGAGACTCCCAAAGGAACTATGGCTACACCTTC	CASSRDSQRNYGYTF
TRBJ2-7	-	-	TRBV5-1	TGCGCCAGCAGCTTGGACGGCGGGGGACACTACTACGAGCAGTACTTC	CASSLDGGGHYYEQYF
TRBJ1-1	-	-	TRBV28	TGTGCCAGCAGCCCAGGGTATAGCACTGAAGCTTTCTTT	CASSPGYSTEAFF
TRBJ2-1	-	TRBD2	TRBV9	TGTGCCAGCAGCGTAGACGTAGCGGGAGGGCGGGAGCAGTTCTTC	CASSVDVAGGREQFF
TRBJ1-1	-	-	TRBV5-6	TGTGCCAGCAGCCCGGGGGGCATGAACACTGAAGCTTTCTTT	CASSPGGMNTEAFF
TRBJ2-7	-	-	TRBV7-2	TGTGCCAGCAGCTGGGGGCCTTACGAGCAGTACTTC	CASSWGPYEQYF
TRBJ2-2	-	TRBD1	TRBV11-2	TGTGCCAGCAGCTTAGAAGACAGGGCCACCGGGGAGCTGTTTTTT	CASSLEDRATGELFF
TRBJ1-5	-	TRBD1	TRBV19	TGTGCCTCAGGACAGGTTAGCAATCAGCCCCAGCATTTT	CASGQVSNQPQHF
TRBJ1-2	-	TRBD1	TRBV5-4	TGTGCCAGCAGCCTAGGACAGGGGTGGACTGGCTACCCCTTC	CASSLGQGWTGYPF
TRBJ2-7	-	-	TRBV5-1	TGCGCCAGCAGCTTGGCTACAGGGTCCGAGCAGTACTTC	CASSLATGSEQYF
TRBJ1-4	-	-	TRBV29-1	TGCAGCGTTCTGGAGACAACTAATGAAAAACTGTTTTTT	CSVLETTNEKLFF
TRBJ2-3	-	-	TRBV5-1	TGCGCCAGCAGCTTGGGGGTCGCGGGTCGCACAGATACGCAGTATTTT	CASSLGVAGRTDTQYF
TRBJ1-1	-	TRBD1	TRBV7-6	TGTGCCAGCAGCTTGTTACCGGACAGGGTGAACACTGAAGCTTTCTTT	CASSLLPDRVNTEAFF
TRBJ2-7	-	TRBD1	TRBV29-1	TGCAGCGGTAGGACAGGCGCAGCCGAGCAGTACTTC	CSGRTGAAEQYF
TRBJ2-1	-	TRBD2	TRBV29-1	TGCAGCGTCCAAGGACTAGCGGGGGAGACAACCGATTACAATGAGCAGTTCTTC	CSVQGLAGETTDYNEQFF
TRBJ2-5	-	TRBD2	TRBV7-9	TGTGCCAGCAGCTTAGGAAGGGCTAGCGGGAGGTGGCAAGAGACCCAGTACTTC	CASSLGRASGRWQETQYF
TRBJ2-4	few	-	TRBV6-1	TGTGCCAGCAGTGAAGATCCCTTTCGGGGTACAACCAAAAACATTCAGTACTTC	CASSEDPFRGTTKNIQYF
TRBJ1-2	-	-	TRBV11-2	TGTGCCAGCAGCTCAAGCGGGACACCAGTTCGAGCTAACTATGGCTACCCCTTC	CASSSSGTPVRANYGYPF
TRBJ1-2	-	TRBD1	TRBV6-1	TGTGCCAGCGGACAGGGGGCGGTCTATGGCTACACCTTC	CASGQGAVYGYTF
TRBJ1-3	once	-	TRBV7-9	TGTGCCAGCAGCTTAACCCTAGGGGTCGGAAACACCATATATTTT	CASSLTLGVGNTIYF
TRBJ1-5	-	-	TRBV18	TGTGCCAGCTCACTCGATGGGCAGCCCCAGAATTTT	CASSLDGQPQNF
TRBJ1-6	-	-	TRBV7-2	TGTGCCAGCAGCCAGTTTTCTTTGGGGGCTAATTCACCCCTCCACTTT	CASSQFSLGANSPLHF
TRBJ2-5	-	-	TRBV18	TGTGCCAGCTCACCACGCCGACTCTTGGGAGAGACCCAGTACTTC	CASSPRRLLGETQYF
TRBJ1-1	-	-	TRBV27	TGTGCCAGCGCATTCTTCGGCGGAACCACTGAAGCTTTCTTT	CASAFFGGTTEAFF